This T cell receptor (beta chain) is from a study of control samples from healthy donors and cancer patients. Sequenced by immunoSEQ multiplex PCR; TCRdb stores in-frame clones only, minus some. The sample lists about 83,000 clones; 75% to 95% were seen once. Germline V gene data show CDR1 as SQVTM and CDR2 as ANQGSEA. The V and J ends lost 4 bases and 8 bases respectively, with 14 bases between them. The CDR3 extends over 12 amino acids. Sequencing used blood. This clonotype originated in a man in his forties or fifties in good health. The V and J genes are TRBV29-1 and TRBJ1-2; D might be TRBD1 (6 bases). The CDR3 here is CSVGGATGGYTF. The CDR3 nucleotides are TGCAGCGTTGGGGGGGCGACGGGAGGCTACACCTTC.